These 2 T cell receptor beta chains share one sample of origin, sequenced in a study of blood T cell repertoires in COVID-19. Sequenced by immunoSEQ multiplex PCR; TCRdb stores in-frame clones only, minus some. The sample has 35,000 to 50,000 clones; around 90% are singletons. What was sequenced was peripheral blood. The receptor set was obtained from a middle-aged woman with acute or convalescent COVID-19.

This clone was seen a few times. The chain uses TRBV3-1 (or the pseudogene TRBV3-2) and TRBJ2-1, with TRBD2 identical over 14 bases. V lost 4 bases and J lost 4; bases outside the gene matches: 9. From germline, CDR1 is LGHDT and CDR2 YNNKEL (reference sequence). The CDR3 is 18 amino acids. The CDR3 nucleotides read TGTGCCAGCAGCCCCTTAGGACTAGCGGGGGGCCATTACAATGAGCAGTTCTTC. As protein: CASSPLGLAGGHYNEQFF.

The chain's CDR3 is CAISYGTGAAGELFF. The CDR3 DNA reads TGTGCCATCAGTTACGGGACAGGGGCGGCCGGGGAGCTGTTTTTT. The rearrangement links TRBV10-3 to TRBJ2-2, with 10 bases fitting TRBD1. Germline V CDR1 and CDR2: ENHRY, SYGVKD. V lost 5 bases, J lost 6 bases, and 6 bases stayed unmatched. This CDR3 comprises 15 residues.